The present TCR beta chain was sequenced within a study of T cell repertoires in aging, cancer and after chemotherapy. The overall study: Donors were grouped into six age bands spanning 30 or younger through 70 or older. The study's findings and limits: In cancer patients, declining TCR diversity with age involved lost richness and lost evenness.

Rearranged V-D-J TRB sequences were amplified with a mixed TRB-A/B primer pool. TCRdb re-analysed the multiplex PCR reads in MiXCR, keeping a single row per CDR3 protein. The data show a few thousand distinct CDR3 sequences, under 25% seen once. Details on this clonotype: Its antigen is currently unknown.

TCR beta rearrangements were amplified from peripheral blood genomic DNA. The V gene's germline CDR1 is LNHDA and CDR2 SQIVND (reference sequence). V dropped 7 bases and J dropped 7 bases, with 11 bases sitting between them. The CDR3 covers 13 residues. The TCR comes from a human donor in good health. The donor label of this sample is uncertain. Sequencing used blood. The gene calls are TRBV19 and TRBJ1-6; D might be TRBD1 (5 bases). The CDR3 protein is CASNWGPNSPLHF. The DNA for the CDR3 is TGTGCCAGTAATTGGGGCCCCAATTCACCCCTCCACTTT.